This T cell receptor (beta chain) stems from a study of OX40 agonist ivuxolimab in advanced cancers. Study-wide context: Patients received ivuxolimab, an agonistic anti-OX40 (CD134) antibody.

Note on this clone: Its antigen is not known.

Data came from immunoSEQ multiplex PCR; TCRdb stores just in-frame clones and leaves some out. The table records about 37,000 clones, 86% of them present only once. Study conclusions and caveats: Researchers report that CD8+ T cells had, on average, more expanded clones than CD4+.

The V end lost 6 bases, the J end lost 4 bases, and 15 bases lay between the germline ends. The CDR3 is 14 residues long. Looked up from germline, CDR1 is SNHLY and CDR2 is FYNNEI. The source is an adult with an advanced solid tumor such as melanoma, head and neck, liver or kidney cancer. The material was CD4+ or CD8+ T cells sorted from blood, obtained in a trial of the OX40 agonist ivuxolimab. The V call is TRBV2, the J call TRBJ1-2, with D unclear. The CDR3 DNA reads TGTGCCAGCAGCGAAATCTCCGGAACCTATGGCTACACCTTC. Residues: CASSEISGTYGYTF.